This TCR beta chain is drawn from a study of T cells in localized non-small cell lung cancer (dated by TCRdb to 2018 to 2020). About the full investigation: The study analyzed T cell repertoires of about 230 early-stage NSCLC patients, comparing tumors and uninvolved tumor-adjacent lungs. The cohort consisted of a few hundred treatment-naive NSCLC patients whose localized lung tumors had been resected. NSCLC patients had a mean age of approximately 72 years, and approximately 140 were male and 107 female. General study outcomes and caveats: A median of roughly 50 of the top 100 tumor clones turned up in the paired uninvolved adjacent lung, and 25 to 30 of those clones also ranked among the top 100 of that same adjacent lung. Uninvolved tumor-adjacent lung showed the highest T cell clonality, higher than tumor, which suggests more focused antigenic responses in the adjacent lung. Higher blood T cell density associated with longer overall survival, while higher adjacent-lung clonality associated with shorter survival. Because the study design was exploratory, TCR variables were selected using unadjusted p-values without false-discovery rate correction. Because multi-region sequencing of the tumors was not done, intratumor heterogeneity could not be ruled out.

CDR3 length: 16 amino acids, cysteine to phenylalanine. Kept here is only the CDR3 DNA, which spans 48 bases and is read in frame from base 1. V is pruned by 0 bases and J by 3 bases, leaving 8 bases of the junction without a gene match. The germline V gene (reference sequence) gives CDR1 as SGHNT and CDR2 as YYREEE. At diagnosis, tumor, uninvolved tumor-adjacent lung and peripheral blood were collected and then preserved as a mix of FFPE and fresh-frozen material. Blood samples were analyzed as peripheral blood mononuclear cells for TCR repertoire profiling. Of note for this clone: Its cognate antigen has yet to be identified. Per-base qualities were not stored, and no clone one base away is much larger.

TCR beta CDR3 regions were sequenced from DNA using the immunoSEQ Assay. As for the authors' bioinformatics: To compute T cell density, TCR beta template counts were normalized to usable DNA, which was estimated by amplifying housekeeping genes. Richness was estimated using the preseqR package, with extrapolation to 400,000 templates for PBMC samples and to 120,000 templates for tissue samples. Clonality was defined by subtracting Pielou's evenness from one. Tissue-enriched TCRs were identified by differential abundance testing using productive amino-acid clonotypes, minimum total count 5 and alpha 0.1. The Jaccard Index and the Morisita Overlap Index were used to measure how much the repertoires overlapped between compartments. GLIPH grouped TCR beta CDR3s together with public tetramer-defined viral CDR3s, and a viral motif had to include at least three viral sequences and show V-gene enrichment. TCRdb took over this immuneACCESS table, retaining in-frame rearrangements with V and J assigned. Such tables are incomplete; in checked studies, under half of the missing clones stem from an unresolved V gene, and the remainder is unexplained. For V, J and clone size, that table is used; D and trimming come from the DNA. In all, the sample holds tens of thousands of clones, and approximately 85% of those were seen once. In total, the top ten clones hold roughly 12% of the sample.

The TCR sequence derives from a female donor of 60 years or more with stage I lung adenocarcinoma. This sample comprised peripheral blood, obtained before any cancer treatment. The sequence is built from TRBV5-4 and TRBJ1-1; the junction holds 7 bases that match TRBD1. The CDR3 region has the sequence CASSLGPKGADTEAFF. At the DNA level, the sequence is TGTGCCAGCAGCTTGGGGCCCAAGGGGGCGGACACTGAAGCTTTCTTT.